One and the same sample provided the 32 T cell receptor beta chains below, sequenced in a study of blood T cell repertoires in COVID-19. Method: immunoSEQ multiplex PCR; TCRdb's copy keeps in-frame clones and lacks some. The sample has roughly 81,000 clones; around 87% are singletons. Sequencing was done on a sample of peripheral blood. These receptor sequences come from a man in his forties or fifties with acute or convalescent COVID-19.

V usage is TRBV2 and J usage is TRBJ2-1; 11 bases line up with TRBD2. The CDR3 is 16 amino acids. V lost 3 bases and J lost 4; bases outside the gene matches: 5. CDR1 is SNHLY and CDR2 is FYNNEI in the germline V gene. CDR3 loop: CASSDRLAGGYNEQFF. For the CDR3, the DNA is TGTGCCAGCAGTGACCGTCTAGCGGGGGGATACAATGAGCAGTTCTTC.

J is TRBJ2-7 and V is TRBV27; 8 bases fit TRBD1. Germline CDR1 is MNHEY and CDR2 is SMNVEV (reference sequence). V lost 5 bases, J lost 2 bases, and 14 bases stayed unmatched. The CDR3 totals 17 residues. The CDR3 region is CASSPLTGTGDPYEQYF. The CDR3 DNA follows: TGTGCCAGCAGTCCCCTCACCGGGACAGGCGACCCCTACGAGCAGTACTTC.

This clone occurred once. The gene calls are TRBV5-4 and TRBJ2-1, with 7 positions matching TRBD1. The CDR3 has 13 residues. Trimming cost V 10 bases and J 4 bases; bases outside gene matches: 8. Per the germline V gene, CDR1 is SGHNT and CDR2 is YYREEE (reference sequence). CDR3 protein: CAAGQEGYNEQFF. The CDR3 DNA reads TGTGCCGCTGGACAGGAAGGATACAATGAGCAGTTCTTC.

Of note for this clone: The sample contains more than one DNA sequence encoding this CDR3. The chain employs TRBV6-5 and TRBJ1-5, with 7 bases aligning to TRBD1. After removal of 0 bases from V and 6 bases from J, the junction contained 5 bases not matched to a gene. The CDR3 is 15 residues long. Germline loops: CDR1 MNHEY, CDR2 SVGAGI. The CDR3 loop is CASSYSRAGGQPQHF. The CDR3, as DNA: TGTGCCAGCAGTTACTCGCGGGCAGGGGGTCAGCCCCAGCATTTT.

The chain carries TRBV30 and TRBJ1-1; TRBD1 is a possible D gene (5 bases). The CDR3 covers 21 residues. Germline values: CDR1 GTSNPN, CDR2 SVGIG (reference sequence). Deletions cut 1 base from V and 1 base from J, with 31 bases between. The CDR3 DNA is TGTGCCTGGAGTGCCCCCCCATTCGGTCGGGGGGAGCTGGGGAGGAACACTGAAGCTTTCTTT. Residues: CAWSAPPFGRGELGRNTEAFF.

V gene TRBV5-1 combines with J gene TRBJ1-2; D is perhaps TRBD1 (6 bases). V was cut by 0 bases and J by 4 bases, with 10 bases left in between. Germline loops: CDR1 SGHRS, CDR2 YFSETQ. CDR3 size: 14 residues. CDR3 sequence (DNA): TGCGCCAGCAGCTTGGCGGACAGAATCTATGGCTACACCTTC. Translating it yields CASSLADRIYGYTF.

The chain has TRBV30 and TRBJ1-3, with TRBD1 as a possible D gene (6 bases). Trimming shortened V by 3 bases and J by 0 bases, and 15 bases separated the two germline ends. The CDR3 length is 16 residues. Per the germline V gene, CDR1 is GTSNPN and CDR2 is SVGIG (reference sequence). The CDR3 loop is CAWSQGQFYSGNTIYF. CDR3 DNA sequence: TGTGCCTGGAGCCAAGGACAGTTTTACTCTGGAAACACCATATATTTT.

Many counts were recorded for this clone. The chain is built from TRBV14 and TRBJ1-1; D uncertain. Germline CDR1 SGHDN, CDR2 FVKESK. V was clipped by 0 bases and J by 10 bases, with 15 bases between them. The length of the CDR3 is 14 residues. The chain's CDR3 is CASSQDFVDWRAFF. The CDR3 DNA reads as TGTGCCAGCAGCCAAGATTTCGTTGACTGGAGAGCTTTCTTT.

The chain has TRBV30 and TRBJ2-7, with D unclear. The CDR3 totals 14 residues. The germline gives CDR1 GTSNPN, CDR2 SVGIG (reference sequence). Trimming pared 4 bases from V and 3 bases from J, leaving 16 bases between. Here the CDR3 reads CAWTPRSVVYEQYF. CDR3 sequence (DNA): TGTGCCTGGACCCCCCGATCGGTGGTCTACGAGCAGTACTTC.

The rearrangement uses TRBV3-1 (or the pseudogene TRBV3-2) and TRBJ2-7; possible D gene TRBD1, 5 bases. Germline assignment: CDR1 LGHDT and CDR2 YNNKEL (reference sequence). CDR3 length equals 17 residues. The V end lost 1 base, the J end lost 4 bases, and 20 bases lay between the germline ends. CDR3 nucleotides: TGTGCCAGCAGCCAAGGATTGGCGCAGGGATCGCGGTACGAGCAGTACTTC. It codes for CASSQGLAQGSRYEQYF.

The chain has TRBV6-5 and TRBJ1-2; 8 bases are shared with TRBD1. The germline V gene encodes CDR1 MNHEY and CDR2 SVGAGI. The CDR3 loop spans 12 amino acids. The CDR3 sequence is CASGDRGQGYTF. CDR3 bases: TGTGCTAGCGGAGACAGGGGCCAAGGCTACACCTTC.

This rearrangement joins TRBV4-1 to TRBJ1-2, with 7 bases aligning to TRBD1. Germline values: CDR1 MGHRA, CDR2 YSYEKL. The CDR3 has 14 amino acids. After removal of 6 bases from V and 4 bases from J, the junction contained 8 bases not matched to a gene. CDR3 in amino acids: CASSANRGLYGYTF. The CDR3 DNA reads as TGCGCCAGCAGTGCGAACAGGGGCCTCTATGGCTACACCTTC.

The J gene is TRBJ1-5, the V gene TRBV24-1; D unclear. Trimming took 1 base from V and 6 from J, leaving 6 bases between them. The germline V gene has CDR1 KGHDR and CDR2 SFDVKD. The CDR3 has 13 residues. The CDR3 DNA reads TGTGCCACCAGTGATTTTCCAGGTCAGCCCCAGCATTTT. Its translation is CATSDFPGQPQHF.

This clone was counted only a few times. V and J are TRBV5-1 and TRBJ2-1; 7 bases are shared with TRBD1. The CDR3 totals 16 residues. Trimming took 8 bases from V and 0 from J; bases not matched to a gene: 11. Germline CDR1 SGHRS, CDR2 YFSETQ. The chain's CDR3 is CASDAATGSSYNEQFF. DNA for the CDR3: TGCGCCAGTGACGCCGCGACAGGGAGCTCCTACAATGAGCAGTTCTTC.

This clone has a handful of counts. This sequence joins TRBV10-2 and TRBJ2-1; a possible D gene is TRBD2 (6 bases). Trimming removed 6 bases from V and 6 bases from J, with 6 bases in between. Germline assignment: CDR1 WSHSY and CDR2 SAAADI. This CDR3 is built from 11 residues. The CDR3 DNA reads as TGCGCCAGCAGAGCGGGCAATGAGCAGTTCTTC. It codes for CASRAGNEQFF.

This sequence joins TRBV24-1 and TRBJ2-1, with 9 bases lining up with TRBD1. The CDR3 has 14 amino acids. V trimming: 4 bases; J trimming: 9 bases; junction bases outside the gene matches: 6. The V gene's germline CDR1 is KGHDR and CDR2 SFDVKD. The CDR3 DNA reads TGTGCCACCAGTGAGCCTGGGACAGGGTCTGAGCAGTTCTTC. Amino acids: CATSEPGTGSEQFF.

This clone appeared once. V and J are TRBV2 and TRBJ2-6; TRBD1 is a possible D gene (6 bases). The CDR3 totals 17 residues. Germline lookup yields CDR1 SNHLY and CDR2 FYNNEI. V shed 8 bases and J shed 3 bases, with 20 bases lying between them. The DNA of the CDR3 is TGTGCCAGCGGCGGGTCGGGACAAGCCTTTGGGGCCAACGTCCTGACTTTC. Protein sequence: CASGGSGQAFGANVLTF.

The V and J genes are TRBV5-1 and TRBJ1-1; 8 nucleotides line up with TRBD1. The germline V gene has CDR1 SGHRS and CDR2 YFSETQ. V lost 3 bases and J lost 1; bases outside the gene matches: 2. The CDR3 has 14 residues. In DNA, the CDR3 is TGCGCCAGCAGCTCACAGGGGGAGAACACTGAAGCTTTCTTT. It encodes CASSSQGENTEAFF.

The chain has TRBV9 and TRBJ1-5, with 7 positions matching TRBD1. The junction had 8 bases not matched to a gene; V was cut back by 0 bases and J by 5 bases. CDR3 length: 16 residues. Germline CDR1 reads SGDLS; CDR2 reads YYNGEE. CDR3 coding DNA: TGTGCCAGCAGCGTAGGACCAGGGGGACAAGATCAGCCCCAGCATTTT. Translating it yields CASSVGPGGQDQPQHF. Using reference TRBV9 and TRBJ1-5 for the parts outside the CDR3, the full variable domain is DSGVTQTPKHLITATGQRVTLRCSPRSGDLSVYWYQQSLDQGLQFLIQYYNGEERAKGNILERFSAQQFPDLHSELNLSSLELGDSALYFCASSVGPGGQDQPQHFGDGTRLSIL.

CDR3 in amino acids: CAWNGDSPSPLHF. The CDR3 DNA follows: TGTGCCTGGAATGGGGACAGCCCTTCACCCCTCCACTTT. The J gene is TRBJ1-6, the V gene TRBV30, with 7 bases identical to TRBD1. Germline V gene data show CDR1 as GTSNPN and CDR2 as SVGIG (reference sequence). The CDR3 sequence is 13 residues long. The V and J ends lost 4 bases and 9 bases, in that order; junction bases with no gene match: 6.

V gene TRBV3-1 (or the pseudogene TRBV3-2) combines with J gene TRBJ2-7; TRBD1 is a possible D gene (5 bases). Trimming left V 1 base short and J 6 bases short, with 13 bases between. Germline V gene lookup returns CDR1 LGHDT and CDR2 YNNKEL (reference sequence). The CDR3 contains 14 residues. CDR3 nucleotides: TGTGCCAGCAGCCAAGGAGGTCCCCAGGGCGAGCAGTACTTC. This codes for CASSQGGPQGEQYF.

The chain links TRBV2 to TRBJ2-3; the D is unclear. Germline V gene lookup returns CDR1 SNHLY and CDR2 FYNNEI. The CDR3 is 15 residues long. Trimming left V 6 bases short and J 4 bases short, with 17 bases between. The CDR3 nucleotides are TGTGCCAGCAGGACCCGAGGTAGCCGTTCAGATACGCAGTATTTT. It yields the protein CASRTRGSRSDTQYF.

This clone was seen a single time. V gene TRBV19 combines with J gene TRBJ1-4, with 9 bases fitting TRBD1. The CDR3 extends over 12 amino acids. V lost 9 bases to trimming and J lost 5 bases; unmatched junction nucleotides: 1. The germline V gene has CDR1 LNHDA and CDR2 SQIVND (reference sequence). The CDR3 here is CASGTGNEKLFF. Written as DNA, the CDR3 is TGTGCCAGCGGGACAGGGAATGAAAAACTGTTTTTT.

This clone was seen more than once but under ten times. The genes are TRBV6-2 or TRBV6-3 and TRBJ1-1; D remains unclear. The CDR3 is 11 amino acids. Trimming took 5 bases from V and 4 from J, leaving 5 bases between them. Germline assignment: CDR1 MNHEY and CDR2 SVGEGT. This chain's CDR3 is CASSSGTEAFF. The CDR3 bases are TGTGCCAGCAGTAGCGGCACTGAAGCTTTCTTT.

The rearrangement links TRBV11-2 to TRBJ2-2; 9 bases line up with TRBD1. This CDR3 spans 15 amino acids. Germline CDR1 and CDR2: SGHAT and FQNNGV. The trim removed 5 bases at V and 4 bases at J, leaving 5 bases unmatched. DNA of the CDR3: TGTGCCAGCAGCACAAAGACAGGGGGCACCGGGGAGCTGTTTTTT. It yields the protein CASSTKTGGTGELFF. The full variable domain, in which reference TRBV11-2 and TRBJ2-2 provide the parts outside the CDR3, is EAGVAQSPRYKIIEKRQSVAFWCNPISGHATLYWYQQILGQGPKLLIQFQNNGVVDDSQLPKDRFSAERLKGVDSTLKIQPAKLEDSAVYLCASSTKTGGTGELFFGEGSRLTVL.

This chain joins TRBV29-1 and TRBJ1-2; 7 nucleotides align to TRBD1. V lost 2 bases and J lost 3; bases outside the gene matches: 0. Germline V gives CDR1 SQVTM, CDR2 ANQGSEA. The CDR3 length is 12 residues. CDR3 sequence: CSVETGDYGYTF. CDR3 DNA: TGCAGCGTTGAAACAGGGGACTATGGCTACACCTTC.

V and J are TRBV5-6 and TRBJ2-1; 12 nucleotides agree with TRBD2. CDR1 is SGHDT, CDR2 YYEEEE, per germline. This CDR3 is built from 16 residues. The V gene end was trimmed by 5 bases and the J gene end by 1 base; junction bases not matched to a gene: 4. Here the CDR3 DNA reads TGTGCCAGCAGGGGCACTAGCGGGAGGTCCTACAATGAGCAGTTCTTC. It codes for CASRGTSGRSYNEQFF.

The chain recombines TRBV18 with TRBJ2-1, with 9 positions matching TRBD2. CDR3 length: 15 amino acids. The germline V gene has CDR1 KGHSH and CDR2 LQKENI. J was trimmed by 3 bases and V by 3 bases; bases with no gene match: 3. CDR3 in amino acids: CASSPASGDYNEQFF. The CDR3 coding sequence is TGTGCCAGCTCACCCGCTAGCGGGGACTACAATGAGCAGTTCTTC.

The chain has TRBV6-5 and TRBJ1-5, with 8 nucleotides matching TRBD1. With V trimmed by 6 bases and J by 7 bases, 11 bases remained unmatched. CDR1 and CDR2 (germline): MNHEY, SVGAGI. CDR3 size: 15 residues. CDR3 coding DNA: TGTGCCAGCAGGGACCAGGGGGCACTTAGACAGCCCCAGCATTTT. Translated: CASRDQGALRQPQHF.

This clone was seen a single time. The chain combines TRBV2 with TRBJ1-3, with D unclear. Looked up from germline, CDR1 is SNHLY and CDR2 is FYNNEI. V dropped 0 bases and J dropped 0 bases, with 12 bases sitting between them. The CDR3 extends over 17 amino acids. In DNA form, the CDR3 reads TGTGCCAGCAGTGAAGCGCTTTCAGGCCTCTCTGGAAACACCATATATTTT. Amino acids: CASSEALSGLSGNTIYF. The variable domain in full, completed from reference TRBV2 and TRBJ1-3, reads EPEVTQTPSHQVTQMGQEVILRCVPISNHLYFYWYRQILGQKVEFLVSFYNNEISEKSEIFDDQFSVERPDGSNFTLKIRSTKLEDSAMYFCASSEALSGLSGNTIYFGEGSWLTVV.

This chain uses TRBV7-9 with TRBJ1-3; the D is unclear. Between the trimmed V and J ends, which lost 1 base and 1 base, there was a span of 8 bases. Germline values: CDR1 SEHNR, CDR2 FQNEAQ (reference sequence). The CDR3 runs 15 residues. The CDR3 loop reads CASSLGRGSGNTIYF. DNA for the CDR3: TGTGCCAGCAGCTTAGGACGGGGATCTGGAAACACCATATATTTT.

The J gene is TRBJ1-1, the V gene TRBV3-1 (or the pseudogene TRBV3-2), with D maybe TRBD1 (6 bases). This CDR3 comprises 14 residues. The V and J ends lost 0 bases and 3 bases respectively, with 8 bases between them. Germline V gene lookup returns CDR1 LGHDT and CDR2 YNNKEL (reference sequence). The CDR3 region is CASSQEGAYTEAFF. The CDR3 region has the DNA TGTGCCAGCAGCCAAGAGGGGGCTTACACTGAAGCTTTCTTT.